This T cell receptor (beta chain) was recovered during a study of shared clonotypes between healthy human individuals. Study context: Donor composition was a couple of women and three men, aged 18 to 49.

Trimming left V 0 bases short and J 7 bases short, with 10 bases between. Germline CDR1 and CDR2: SNHLY and FYNNEI. CDR3 length: 14 residues. Investigators spread the genomic DNA of each subset evenly over several immunoSEQ plates. Unsorted PBMC contributed about 0.3 ug DNA, tens of thousands of T cell genomes, to each replicate PCR. Here immunoSEQ multiplex PCR was the method, and the copy in TCRdb shows in-frame clones only, minus some. This table holds 450,000 to 600,000 clones, 75% to 85% found once. The V and J genes are TRBV2 and TRBJ1-5, with unresolved D. This clonotype was sampled from a woman in her thirties or forties in good health. Some clones in this sample may be carry-over from other donors' samples. The sample consisted of PBMCs. The CDR3 coding sequence is TGTGCCAGCAGTGAAGCCCGGGGTGGACAGCCCCAGCATTTT. Translated, it gives CASSEARGGQPQHF. Full variable domain (remainder filled in from reference TRBV2 and TRBJ1-5): EPEVTQTPSHQVTQMGQEVILRCVPISNHLYFYWYRQILGQKVEFLVSFYNNEISEKSEIFDDQFSVERPDGSNFTLKIRSTKLEDSAMYFCASSEARGGQPQHFGDGTRLSIL.